A single sample is the source of the 17 T cell receptor beta chains below, sequenced in a study of blood T cells in healthy people across ages. A J-beta primer mix and a sample-barcoded 5' primer were used in a second PCR of roughly 6 to 12 cycles. TCRdb re-derived calls from the 5' RACE reads in MiXCR, one entry per CDR3 protein. Of approximately 760,000 distinct CDR3 sequences in the sample, more than 20% were seen once. These records were also assigned to another study, of T cells of mothers and their children.

Source material: blood. The receptors were sampled from a boy between 10 and 17 years old in good health.

On this clonotype itself: One end of the junction varies from germline; a read error may be responsible. V is TRBV2 and J is TRBJ2-5; the D gene is possibly TRBD2 (6 bases). In germline, CDR1 is SNHLY, CDR2 FYNNEI. This CDR3 region has 11 residues. DNA for the CDR3: TGTGCCAGCAGTGTCGGGAGTCTGGAGTTCTTC. This translates into CASSVGSLEFF.

In this sample, this clonotype turned up a few times. The chain combines TRBV11-2 with TRBJ2-3, with D hard to call. The CDR3 extends over 18 amino acids. Trimming took 4 bases from V and 2 from J, leaving 22 bases between them. In germline, CDR1 is SGHAT, CDR2 FQNNGV. The CDR3 here is CASSSQPVQATFTDTQYF. The CDR3 region has the DNA TGTGCCAGCAGCTCGCAACCGGTCCAGGCTACTTTCACAGATACGCAGTATTTT. Combining the CDR3 with reference TRBV11-2 and TRBJ2-3 gives the whole variable domain EAGVAQSPRYKIIEKRQSVAFWCNPISGHATLYWYQQILGQGPKLLIQFQNNGVVDDSQLPKDRFSAERLKGVDSTLKIQPAKLEDSAVYLCASSSQPVQATFTDTQYFGPGTRLTVL.

V and J are TRBV5-5 and TRBJ2-7; the D is unclear. The CDR3 has 12 amino acids. V lost 1 base and J 6 bases, leaving 8 bases between the germline ends. The germline V gene encodes CDR1 SGHKS and CDR2 YYEKEE (reference sequence). CDR3 in DNA: TGTGCCAGCAGCTTGCAACGTTCCGAGCAGTACTTC. This sequence encodes CASSLQRSEQYF.

The sample holds a few counts of this clonotype. The chain carries TRBV7-2 and TRBJ1-3, with 10 bases fitting TRBD1. Per germline, CDR1 SGHTA and CDR2 FQGNSA. This CDR3 is built from 15 residues. The junction had 6 bases not matched to a gene; V was cut back by 4 bases and J by 6 bases. CDR3 residues: CASSYDRGRENTIYF. DNA of the CDR3: TGTGCCAGCAGCTACGACAGGGGGCGAGAAAACACCATATATTTT.

The chain joins TRBV27 to TRBJ2-5; 7 nucleotides align to TRBD2. Trimming at V came to 5 bases and at J to 6 bases, leaving 15 bases not matched to a gene. Germline V gene sequence: CDR1 MNHEY, CDR2 SMNVEV (reference sequence). The CDR3 runs to 16 residues. CDR3 sequence (DNA): TGTGCCAGCAGTAGTCTAGCGGTCAGGCGAATGAAGACCCAGTACTTC. This codes for CASSSLAVRRMKTQYF.

This clonotype was observed at least ten times. V gene TRBV15 combines with J gene TRBJ2-5; D gene ambiguous. The CDR3 runs to 13 residues. Trimming stripped 0 bases from V and 6 bases from J, with 8 bases between. Per the germline V gene, CDR1 is LNHNV and CDR2 is YYDKDF (reference sequence). CDR3 DNA: TGTGCCACCAGCAGAGAGTCCGGACAGACCCAGTACTTC. Translated: CATSRESGQTQYF.

This clonotype occurred a few times. The rearrangement links TRBV12-3 or TRBV12-4 to TRBJ1-3; D gene ambiguous. The CDR3 runs to 13 residues. Trimming stripped 8 bases from V and 4 bases from J, with 12 bases between. The CDR3 sequence is CASGNLGGNTIYF. For the CDR3, the DNA is TGTGCCAGCGGCAACCTGGGGGGAAACACCATATATTTT.

The chain employs TRBV6-1 and TRBJ2-7; D is unresolved. Germline loops: CDR1 MNHNS, CDR2 SASEGT. CDR3 length: 16 residues. The V end was cut by 2 bases, the J end by 5 bases, with 19 bases between. The CDR3 sequence is CASSEYFRVEYDEQYF. CDR3 sequence (DNA): TGTGCCAGCAGTGAATATTTCCGGGTAGAGTACGACGAGCAGTACTTC.

This chain links TRBV20-1 with TRBJ2-1; 10 nucleotides agree with TRBD2. Per the germline V gene, CDR1 is DFQATT and CDR2 is SNEGSKA (reference sequence). V lost 3 bases, J lost 10 bases, and 0 bases stayed unmatched. The length of the CDR3 is 11 residues. The CDR3, as DNA: TGCAGTGCTAGGGGACTAGCGGAGCAGTTCTTC. Translating it yields CSARGLAEQFF.

This chain connects TRBV7-9 to TRBJ1-4; no clear D gene. V was shortened by 5 bases and J by 0 bases, with 16 bases between the two germline ends. Per the germline V gene, CDR1 is SEHNR and CDR2 is FQNEAQ (reference sequence). The CDR3 length is 17 residues. Here the CDR3 DNA reads TGTGCCAGCAGCCCCCTCGGACGGCTAGCAACTAATGAAAAACTGTTTTTT. Protein sequence: CASSPLGRLATNEKLFF.

The chain is built from TRBV7-9 and TRBJ2-5, with D hard to call. The ends were cut back, 5 bases at V and 5 bases at J, with 12 bases in the middle. The CDR3 is made up of 13 amino acids. From germline, CDR1 is SEHNR and CDR2 FQNEAQ (reference sequence). The CDR3 region has the DNA TGTGCCAGCAGCCAAACTTTCCGGGAGACCCAGTACTTC. It is translated as CASSQTFRETQYF.

This rearrangement joins TRBV13 to TRBJ2-7; possibly TRBD2 for D (5 bases). This CDR3 contains 13 residues. The germline V gene has CDR1 PRHDT and CDR2 FYEKMQ (reference sequence). Trimming removed 3 bases from V and 6 bases from J, with 12 bases in between. The CDR3 DNA sequence: TGTGCCAGCAGCTTCTCCGGGAAATCCGAGCAGTACTTC. Its protein product is CASSFSGKSEQYF.

The chain is built from TRBV28 and TRBJ2-7; D is uncertain. Trimming took off 5 bases at V and 7 bases at J, with 18 bases between the two ends. Germline V gene sequence: CDR1 MDHEN, CDR2 SYDVKM. The length of the CDR3 is 14 residues. The CDR3 spells CASSLALTRWEQYF. The CDR3 DNA sequence: TGTGCCAGCAGTCTTGCACTGACCCGTTGGGAGCAGTACTTC.

The V call is TRBV5-1, the J call TRBJ2-5; 7 positions agree with TRBD1. The germline CDR1 and CDR2 sequences are SGHRS and YFSETQ. CDR3 length equals 15 residues. V was pared by 4 bases and J by 5 bases, with 11 bases of the junction left unmatched. The chain's CDR3 is CASSQGDRPSETQYF. CDR3 DNA sequence: TGCGCCAGCAGCCAAGGGGACAGACCTAGTGAGACCCAGTACTTC.

The J gene is TRBJ1-2, the V gene TRBV6-1, with TRBD1 as a possible D gene (6 bases). V was cut by 1 base and J by 6 bases, with 21 bases left in between. Germline V gene sequence: CDR1 MNHNS, CDR2 SASEGT. CDR3 length equals 17 residues. The CDR3 DNA reads as TGTGCCAGCAGTGAAGGGCAGGGGAAAGTGGAAGTAAATGGCTACACCTTC. The encoded protein is CASSEGQGKVEVNGYTF.

V is TRBV7-2 and J is TRBJ1-1, with a weak D call TRBD1 (5 bases). Germline CDR1 reads SGHTA; CDR2 reads FQGNSA. V was trimmed by 4 bases and J by 4 bases, leaving 13 bases between them. The CDR3 sequence is 14 residues long. The CDR3 sequence is CASSSPAGRTEAFF. The CDR3 DNA sequence: TGTGCCAGCAGCTCTCCGGCAGGGCGCACTGAAGCTTTCTTT. Complete variable domain (other parts from reference TRBV7-2 and TRBJ1-1): GAGVSQSPSNKVTEKGKDVELRCDPISGHTALYWYRQSLGQGLEFLIYFQGNSAPDKSGLPSDRFSAERTGGSVSTLTIQRTQQEDSAVYLCASSSPAGRTEAFFGQGTRLTVV.

The chain recombines TRBV3-1 with TRBJ2-2; D is unresolved. The V end lost 0 bases, the J end lost 4 bases, and 6 bases lay between the germline ends. CDR1 and CDR2 (germline): LGHDT, YNNKEL (reference sequence). The CDR3 sequence is 14 residues long. The CDR3 sequence is CASSQESFTGELFF. The DNA of the CDR3 is TGTGCCAGCAGCCAAGAATCCTTCACCGGGGAGCTGTTTTTT.